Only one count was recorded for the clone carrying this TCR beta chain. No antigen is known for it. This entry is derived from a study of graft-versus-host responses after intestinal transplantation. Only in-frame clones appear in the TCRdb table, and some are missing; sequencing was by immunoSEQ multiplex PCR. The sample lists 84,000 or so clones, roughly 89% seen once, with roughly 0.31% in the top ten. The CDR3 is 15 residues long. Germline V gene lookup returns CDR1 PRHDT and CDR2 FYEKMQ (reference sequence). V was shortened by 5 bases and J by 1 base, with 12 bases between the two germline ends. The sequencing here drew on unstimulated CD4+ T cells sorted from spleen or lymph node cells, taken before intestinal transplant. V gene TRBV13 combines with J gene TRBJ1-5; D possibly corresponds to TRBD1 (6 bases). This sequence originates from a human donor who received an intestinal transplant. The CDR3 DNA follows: TGTGCCAGCAGCCGAGGGGGGGAAAGCAATCAGCCCCAGCATTTT. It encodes CASSRGGESNQPQHF.